The 10 T cell receptor beta chains in this list originate from one sample, sequenced in a study of T cells after yellow fever vaccination. MiXCR was run by TCRdb on the 5' RACE reads, yielding one entry per CDR3 protein. This table holds 300,000 to 400,000 distinct CDR3 sequences, roughly an eighth found once. The sequencing here drew on CD4+ T cells sorted from PBMCs, taken 15 days after the yellow fever booster vaccination. The receptors shown here come from a man between 18 and 35 years old who received the YFV17D yellow fever vaccine.

In this sample, this clonotype turned up a few times. This chain uses TRBV7-6 with TRBJ1-5; D not resolved. Germline V gene lookup returns CDR1 SGHVS and CDR2 FNYEAQ. The CDR3 is made up of 13 amino acids. V gave up 3 bases and J gave up 4 bases, with 7 bases separating them. CDR3 residues: CASSLEPNQPQHF. CDR3 nucleotides: TGTGCCAGCAGCTTGGAGCCGAATCAGCCCCAGCATTTT.

This clonotype was seen just once. The J gene is TRBJ2-5, the V gene TRBV27, with a possible D match to TRBD2 (6 bases). Per germline, CDR1 MNHEY and CDR2 SMNVEV (reference sequence). V lost 5 bases to trimming and J lost 12 bases, with 19 bases between them. The CDR3 extends over 13 amino acids. Here the CDR3 DNA reads TGTGCCAGCAGTCCTCCTGGGACTGGGAAAAAGTACTTC. Translated: CASSPPGTGKKYF.

This clonotype was detected ten times or more. The rearrangement joins TRBV7-2 to TRBJ2-7; the D call may be TRBD1 or TRBD2 (5 bases each). Germline assignment: CDR1 SGHTA and CDR2 FQGNSA. With 1 base removed from V and 3 bases from J, the gap between germline ends came to 13 bases. The CDR3 covers 15 residues. CDR3 protein: CASSLVPGTGYEQYF. In DNA form, the CDR3 reads TGTGCCAGCAGCTTAGTGCCCGGGACGGGCTACGAGCAGTACTTC.

The table lists this clonotype with many counts. This chain links TRBV9 with TRBJ2-3; TRBD2 matches at 12 bases. With V trimmed by 0 bases and J by 4 bases, 3 bases remained unmatched. The CDR3 covers 16 residues. CDR1 is SGDLS and CDR2 is YYNGEE in the germline V gene. CDR3 sequence: CASSVDPSGGADTQYF. The CDR3 nucleotides are TGTGCCAGCAGCGTAGACCCTAGCGGGGGGGCAGATACGCAGTATTTT.

This clonotype has ten or more counts. J is TRBJ1-5 and V is TRBV7-2; 7 bases are a match to TRBD1. V lost 1 base to trimming and J lost 2 bases; unmatched junction nucleotides: 8. Germline loops: CDR1 SGHTA, CDR2 FQGNSA. The CDR3 extends over 17 amino acids. The CDR3 DNA follows: TGTGCCAGCAGCTTAGTCGGCGGAGGACAGGGCAATCAGCCCCAGCATTTT. Protein sequence: CASSLVGGGQGNQPQHF.

The chain links TRBV2 to TRBJ2-5; D may match TRBD1 or TRBD2 (6 bases each). The CDR3 runs to 12 residues. The germline V and J ends were trimmed by 4 bases and 6 bases, with 9 bases remaining between them. Per the germline V gene, CDR1 is SNHLY and CDR2 is FYNNEI. The CDR3 nucleotides read TGTGCCAGCAGTGCTGGGGGGCAGACCCAGTACTTC. It translates to CASSAGGQTQYF.

This clonotype was recorded once. This chain uses TRBV4-3 with TRBJ1-1, with TRBD1 matching over 7 bases. The V gene end was trimmed by 8 bases and the J gene end by 1 base; junction bases not matched to a gene: 13. Germline assignment: CDR1 LGHNA and CDR2 YSLEER. This CDR3 comprises 16 residues. This CDR3 reads CASRPPGRGENTEAFF. The DNA for the CDR3 is TGCGCCAGCCGACCTCCCGGCAGGGGGGAGAACACTGAAGCTTTCTTT.

This clonotype was observed many times. The V and J genes are TRBV4-1 and TRBJ2-5; D is unclear. The CDR3 is 15 residues long. Trimming cost V 5 bases and J 0 bases, with 13 bases left between them. Germline loops: CDR1 MGHRA, CDR2 YSYEKL. Here the CDR3 reads CASSYQGQYQETQYF. The DNA of the CDR3 is TGCGCCAGCAGCTACCAAGGGCAGTACCAAGAGACCCAGTACTTC.

In this sample, this clonotype turned up a few times. The chain has TRBV7-2 and TRBJ2-3; D not certain. Per the germline V gene, CDR1 is SGHTA and CDR2 is FQGNSA. Between the trimmed V and J ends, which lost 3 bases and 5 bases, there was a span of 15 bases. The CDR3 spans 15 residues. The CDR3 DNA follows: TGTGCCAGCAGCTTCTATGGCACCTCCGAAGATACGCAGTATTTT. Protein product: CASSFYGTSEDTQYF.

This clonotype appeared many times. The chain uses TRBV7-9 and TRBJ2-5; D is uncertain. Germline V gene data show CDR1 as SEHNR and CDR2 as FQNEAQ (reference sequence). Trimming removed 7 bases at V and 5 bases at J, with 14 bases between. The CDR3 is 13 residues long. The CDR3 loop is CASTDLWAETQYF. CDR3 DNA: TGTGCCAGCACCGACCTTTGGGCGGAGACCCAGTACTTC.